These 6 T cell receptor beta chains were all obtained from the same sample, sequenced in a study of T cell responses to AZD1222 COVID-19 vaccine. Method: immunoSEQ multiplex PCR; TCRdb's copy keeps in-frame clones and lacks some. Counted here are tens of thousands of clones, roughly 84% occurring once; the ten biggest clones make up 9.5% to 10%. Sequences were derived from peripheral blood, sampled on day 0 of AZD1222 vaccination. The receptors shown here come from an adult in good health.

The chain combines TRBV30 with TRBJ2-3, with D possibly TRBD2 on 6 matching bases. This CDR3 has 15 amino acids. Trimming removed 1 base at V and 2 bases at J, with 13 bases between. Germline CDR1 reads GTSNPN; CDR2 reads SVGIG (reference sequence). The CDR3 DNA sequence: TGTGCCTGGAGTGAAGGAGGGTACTACACAGATACGCAGTATTTT. This codes for CAWSEGGYYTDTQYF.

This rearrangement joins TRBV9 to TRBJ1-2; TRBD1 matches at 7 bases. CDR1 is SGDLS and CDR2 is YYNGEE in the germline V gene. The CDR3 runs 14 residues. V trimming: 4 bases; J trimming: 7 bases; junction bases outside the gene matches: 10. The CDR3 region has the DNA TGTGCCAGCAGCCCGGACAGGCGCCCCGGTGGCTACACCTTC. Translation gives CASSPDRRPGGYTF. Variable domain in full (rest from reference TRBV9 and TRBJ1-2): DSGVTQTPKHLITATGQRVTLRCSPRSGDLSVYWYQQSLDQGLQFLIQYYNGEERAKGNILERFSAQQFPDLHSELNLSSLELGDSALYFCASSPDRRPGGYTFGSGTRLTVV.

The chain combines TRBV28 with TRBJ2-2, with D unclear. The germline V and J ends were trimmed by 6 bases and 6 bases, with 8 bases remaining between them. Germline V gives CDR1 MDHEN, CDR2 SYDVKM. CDR3 length: 12 amino acids. The CDR3 here is CASRTSPGELFF. In DNA form, the CDR3 reads TGTGCCAGCAGAACATCCCCCGGGGAGCTGTTTTTT.

The chain couples TRBV7-8 to TRBJ2-3; no definite D call. Germline lookup yields CDR1 SGHVS and CDR2 FQNEAQ. Between the trimmed V and J ends, which lost 2 bases and 1 base, there was a span of 13 bases. This CDR3 contains 16 residues. CDR3 amino acids: CASSLSLGLGTDTQYF. The DNA for the CDR3 is TGTGCCAGCAGCTTATCTCTGGGCTTGGGCACAGATACGCAGTATTTT.

This clone showed up just once. This chain connects TRBV29-1 to TRBJ2-7; possibly TRBD2 for D (6 bases). The germline gives CDR1 SQVTM, CDR2 ANQGSEA. This CDR3 comprises 14 residues. The V end lost 0 bases, the J end lost 2 bases, and 11 bases lay between the germline ends. In DNA form, the CDR3 reads TGCAGCGTTGAAGAGCGGGGTATTACCTACGAGCAGTACTTC. It translates to CSVEERGITYEQYF.

The rearrangement links TRBV2 to TRBJ1-4; D uncertain. The CDR3 spans 13 residues. Deletions cut 3 bases from V and 5 bases from J, with 7 bases between. Germline V CDR1 and CDR2: SNHLY, FYNNEI. CDR3 nucleotides: TGTGCCAGCAGTGACAGTCTAAATGAAAAACTGTTTTTT. As protein: CASSDSLNEKLFF.